The 28 T cell receptor beta chains below come from one sample, sequenced in a study of Graves' ophthalmopathy and Graves' hyperthyroidism. Researchers took RNA transcripts and amplified TCR beta CDR3 regions from them. Following a first-round RT-PCR that used HTBI primers, a second-round multiplex PCR was carried out. TCRdb analysed the multiplex PCR reads with MiXCR anew, one entry per CDR3 protein. The sample shows about 550,000 distinct CDR3 sequences, about 40% of them seen only once. Material for sequencing was peripheral blood or thyroid tissue (not recorded which). Receptor source: an adult man with Graves' hyperthyroidism.

As regards this clonotype: The junction departs from germline at one end; a sequencing error may be responsible. V usage is TRBV7-9 and J usage is TRBJ2-2, with 7 nucleotides matching TRBD1. Germline V gives CDR1 SEHNR, CDR2 FQNEAQ (reference sequence). This CDR3 region has 16 residues. The CDR3 sequence: CASSQEPNRGTGELFF. CDR3 sequence (DNA): TGCGCCAGCAGCCAAGAACCGAACAGGGGAACCGGGGAGCTGTTTTTT.

This clonotype was recorded many times. The chain couples TRBV15 to TRBJ1-5; no firm D call. V was shortened by 0 bases and J by 10 bases, with 13 bases between the two germline ends. Germline lookup yields CDR1 LNHNV and CDR2 YYDKDF (reference sequence). The CDR3 is made up of 14 amino acids. The DNA for the CDR3 is TGTGCCACCAGCAGAGATCATGAGGTACGACCCCAGCATTTT. This gives the protein CATSRDHEVRPQHF. Full variable domain (missing parts from reference TRBV15 and TRBJ1-5): DAMVIQNPRYQVTQFGKPVTLSCSQTLNHNVMYWYQQKSSQAPKLLFHYYDKDFNNEADTPDNFQSRRPNTSFCFLDIRSPGLGDTAMYLCATSRDHEVRPQHFGDGTRLSIL.

This clonotype was seen just once. The chain employs TRBV24-1 and TRBJ2-7; 8 bases align to TRBD1. CDR3 length equals 15 residues. Per the germline V gene, CDR1 is KGHDR and CDR2 is SFDVKD. J lost 0 bases, V lost 6 bases, and 6 bases had no gene match. CDR3 nucleotide sequence: TGTGCCACCAGTTCGGGGACAGGAGGCTCCTACGAGCAGTACTTC. It is translated as CATSSGTGGSYEQYF.

The CDR3 DNA sequence: TGTGCCAGCAGTTCTACGCGCTGGGTCACGAGCTCTGGAAACACCATATATTTT. Protein product: CASSSTRWVTSSGNTIYF. The chain uses TRBV28 and TRBJ1-3; unclear D gene. The V gene's germline CDR1 is MDHEN and CDR2 SYDVKM. Trimming shortened V by 4 bases and J by 0 bases, and 19 bases separated the two germline ends. CDR3 length: 18 residues.

This clonotype was seen a few times. The chain couples TRBV7-8 to TRBJ1-6, with D uncertain. The germline V and J ends were trimmed by 4 bases and 14 bases, with 30 bases remaining between them. CDR1 and CDR2 (germline): SGHVS, FQNEAQ. This CDR3 has 18 residues. CDR3 loop: CASSYTTGITAYNSALHF. The CDR3 nucleotides read TGTGCCAGCAGCTACACCACCGGGATTACTGCCTATAATTCGGCCCTCCACTTT.

This clonotype was counted a few times. The chain combines TRBV2 with TRBJ2-7; no clear D. Germline loops: CDR1 SNHLY, CDR2 FYNNEI. The length of the CDR3 is 13 residues. Trimming took off 1 base at V and 2 bases at J, with 6 bases between the two ends. As DNA, the CDR3 is TGTGCCAGCAGTGAAGACGCGGCCTACGAGCAGTACTTC. Translating it yields CASSEDAAYEQYF.

This clonotype came up a few times. The chain has TRBV24-1 and TRBJ2-6; D is possibly TRBD2 (6 bases). This CDR3 spans 17 amino acids. V shed 4 bases and J shed 2 bases, with 14 bases lying between them. Germline V gene sequence: CDR1 KGHDR, CDR2 SFDVKD. CDR3 sequence: CATSDPVGGTGANVLTF. In nucleotides, the CDR3 is TGTGCCACCAGTGACCCCGTGGGGGGAACTGGGGCCAACGTCCTGACTTTC.

This clonotype has only one observation. The chain joins TRBV9 to TRBJ1-6; 7 nucleotides align to TRBD1. With 2 bases clipped from V and 7 bases from J, the junction kept 6 bases outside the gene matches. The CDR3 is made up of 15 amino acids. Germline V gives CDR1 SGDLS, CDR2 YYNGEE. CDR3 nucleotide sequence: TGTGCCAGCAGCGTGGACCAGGACAGGAATTCACCCCTCCACTTT. Translating it yields CASSVDQDRNSPLHF.

The table lists this clonotype with a few counts. CDR3 sequence: CASSFQGGGTEAFF. The CDR3 DNA is TGTGCCAGCAGTTTTCAGGGAGGTGGTACTGAAGCTTTCTTT. The chain recombines TRBV12-3 or TRBV12-4 with TRBJ1-1; D is perhaps TRBD1 (5 bases). The CDR3 is made up of 14 amino acids. V was shortened by 3 bases and J by 5 bases, with 13 bases between the two germline ends.

This clonotype was observed many times. V usage is TRBV7-9 and J usage is TRBJ1-1; no firm D call. The ends were cut back, 1 base at V and 7 bases at J, with 7 bases in the middle. CDR3 length: 12 amino acids. The germline CDR1 and CDR2 sequences are SEHNR and FQNEAQ (reference sequence). The CDR3 DNA follows: TGTGCCAGCAGCTTAGGGCCGGGTGAAGCTTTCTTT. Its translation: CASSLGPGEAFF.

This clonotype was seen only a few times. The rearrangement joins TRBV7-2 to TRBJ2-5; a possible D gene is TRBD2 (5 bases). Germline lookup yields CDR1 SGHTA and CDR2 FQGNSA. The CDR3 runs 10 residues. With 5 bases removed from V and 10 bases from J, the gap between germline ends came to 8 bases. The CDR3: CASSNRDQYF. For the CDR3, the DNA is TGTGCCAGCAGCAACCGGGACCAGTACTTC.

This clonotype was seen many times. The chain combines TRBV2 with TRBJ2-2, with 10 bases fitting TRBD2. The ends lost 6 bases at V and 0 bases at J; junction bases unmatched: 4. The CDR3 has 16 residues. Germline V gene data show CDR1 as SNHLY and CDR2 as FYNNEI. The CDR3 DNA reads TGTGCCAGCAGGGATGGACTAGCGGCGAACACCGGGGAGCTGTTTTTT. Translation: CASRDGLAANTGELFF.

This clonotype was detected ten times or more. The chain links TRBV7-9 to TRBJ1-1; no clear D gene. Germline CDR1 SEHNR, CDR2 FQNEAQ (reference sequence). V lost 3 bases, J lost 6 bases, and 8 bases lay in between. This CDR3 has 12 residues. Written as DNA, the CDR3 is TGTGCCAGCAGCTTTCCAGGTTCTGAAGCTTTCTTT. This encodes CASSFPGSEAFF. Filled out from reference TRBV7-9 and TRBJ1-1, the complete variable domain reads DTGVSQNPRHKITKRGQNVTFRCDPISEHNRLYWYRQTLGQGPEFLTYFQNEAQLEKSRLLSDRFSAERPKGSFSTLEIQRTEQGDSAMYLCASSFPGSEAFFGQGTRLTVV.

This clonotype was recorded at least ten times. V and J are TRBV5-1 and TRBJ1-1, with 7 positions matching TRBD1. This CDR3 region has 16 residues. V shed 5 bases and J 4 bases; nucleotides not matched to a gene: 14. Germline CDR1 SGHRS, CDR2 YFSETQ. The CDR3 is CASRVTGIGQVTEAFF. The CDR3 DNA is TGCGCCAGCAGAGTGACAGGGATCGGTCAGGTCACTGAAGCTTTCTTT.

This clonotype occurred once. The chain employs TRBV12-3 or TRBV12-4 and TRBJ2-5, with D possibly being TRBD2 (6 bases). The DNA end favors TRBJ2-1, so the J call may be wrong. CDR3 length equals 14 residues. The CDR3, as DNA: TGTGCCCACGCCCTAGCGCCTTCCTACAATGAGCAGTTCTTC. Translated, it gives CAHALAPSYNEQFF.

This clonotype was recorded only once. In this CDR3 the conserved last residue, phenylalanine or tryptophan, is missing, so a read error is likely. The limits of the CDR3 on the DNA are not certain, so only TCRdb's listed CDR3 is given. This chain links TRBV7-2 with TRBJ2-7; the D call of TRBD1 is as the table states it, not checked on the DNA. The CDR3 is 8 amino acids long, termini counted. Germline V gives CDR1 SGHTA, CDR2 FQGNSA. The CDR3 reads CASSNPVE.

About this clonotype: An end of the junction does not agree with germline; a read error may underlie this. The chain has TRBV20-1 and TRBJ2-2, with D possibly matching TRBD1 (5 bases). This CDR3 region has 14 residues. Germline assignment: CDR1 DFQATT and CDR2 SNEGSKA (reference sequence). The CDR3 region has the DNA TGCAGTGCTGGAGAGACAGTGAACACCGGGGAGCTGTTTTTT. As protein: CSAGETVNTGELFF.

This clonotype has a count of ten or more. The chain combines TRBV7-2 with TRBJ2-7, with D possibly being TRBD1 (6 bases). Germline lookup yields CDR1 SGHTA and CDR2 FQGNSA. The CDR3 is 15 amino acids. V lost 4 bases and J 5 bases, leaving 18 bases between the germline ends. DNA of the CDR3: TGTGCCAGCAGCTCCCGGACAGACCTGGGCGACGAGCAGTACTTC. Its translation is CASSSRTDLGDEQYF. The variable domain in full, completed from reference TRBV7-2 and TRBJ2-7, reads GAGVSQSPSNKVTEKGKDVELRCDPISGHTALYWYRQSLGQGLEFLIYFQGNSAPDKSGLPSDRFSAERTGGSVSTLTIQRTQQEDSAVYLCASSSRTDLGDEQYFGPGTRLTVT.

V and J are TRBV29-1 and TRBJ1-2; D might be TRBD1 (6 bases). Trimming stripped 6 bases from V and 0 bases from J, with 17 bases between. This CDR3 has 15 residues. Germline CDR1 is SQVTM and CDR2 is ANQGSEA. The chain's CDR3 is CSVTKGGGTNYGYTF. The DNA of the CDR3 is TGCAGCGTCACGAAAGGGGGAGGCACTAACTATGGCTACACCTTC.

This clonotype came up many times. The chain carries TRBV12-3 or TRBV12-4 and TRBJ1-3; D not certain. The germline V and J ends were trimmed by 6 bases and 1 base, with 10 bases remaining between them. The CDR3 runs to 14 residues. Written as DNA, the CDR3 is TGTGCCAGCAGAACCTCGGGGTCTGGAAACACCATATATTTT. It is translated as CASRTSGSGNTIYF.

This chain connects TRBV7-2 to TRBJ1-5, with a possible D match to TRBD1 (6 bases). The CDR3 has 16 amino acids. CDR1 is SGHTA and CDR2 is FQGNSA in the germline V gene. Between the trimmed V and J ends, which lost 6 bases and 4 bases, there was a span of 19 bases. CDR3 nucleotides: TGTGCCAGCAGTCTCTCCACCGGGACACGAAATCAGCCCCAGCATTTT. This gives the protein CASSLSTGTRNQPQHF.

This chain joins TRBV12-3 or TRBV12-4 and TRBJ2-7, with 10 bases fitting TRBD1. After removal of 5 bases from V and 4 bases from J, the junction contained 8 bases not matched to a gene. This CDR3 is 15 amino acids long. The DNA for the CDR3 is TGTGCCAGCAGTCGTCCGGGACAGGGGTGGTACGAGCAGTACTTC. Encoded protein: CASSRPGQGWYEQYF.

This clonotype was observed many times. The chain carries TRBV20-1 and TRBJ2-7, with 10 bases that match TRBD2. Looked up from germline, CDR1 is DFQATT and CDR2 is SNEGSKA (reference sequence). CDR3 length: 15 residues. Germline trimming cut 0 bases from V and 3 bases from J; bases unmatched to any gene: 5. The chain's CDR3 is CSARDTSGVFYEQYF. Written as DNA, the CDR3 is TGCAGTGCTAGAGACACTAGCGGGGTGTTCTACGAGCAGTACTTC.

The rearrangement links TRBV19 to TRBJ1-1; TRBD1 agrees at 7 bases. Looked up from germline, CDR1 is LNHDA and CDR2 is SQIVND (reference sequence). The CDR3 contains 15 residues. The V and J ends lost 11 bases and 1 base, in that order; junction bases with no gene match: 13. The CDR3: CAWKNDREGNTEAFF. In DNA, the CDR3 is TGTGCCTGGAAAAATGACAGGGAAGGGAACACTGAAGCTTTCTTT.

The chain is built from TRBV7-9 and TRBJ2-7, with D perhaps matching TRBD2 (6 bases). The J call is uncertain, as TRBJ2-1 better fits the DNA end. The CDR3 totals 15 residues. The V gene's germline CDR1 is SEHNR and CDR2 FQNEAQ (reference sequence). The CDR3 loop is CASSLDRASVNEQFF. CDR3 sequence (DNA): TGTGCCAGCAGCTTAGATCGGGCTAGCGTCAATGAGCAGTTCTTC.

Turning to this clonotype: The germline gene is not matched at one end of the junction; a read error may be the cause. The genes are TRBV10-3 and TRBJ2-5; 8 bases match TRBD1. The CDR3 contains 15 residues. Germline CDR1 ENHRY, CDR2 SYGVKD. This CDR3 reads CAISDRQGAQGTQYF. CDR3 nucleotide sequence: TGCGCCATCAGTGATCGGCAGGGGGCCCAAGGGACCCAGTACTTC.

A note on this clonotype: A single base separates this from a much larger clone, so it may be a read error. The CDR3 nucleotides are TGCGCCAGCAGCTTACATGCTGAAGAGACCCAGTACTTC. It is translated as CASSLHAEETQYF. The chain employs TRBV5-1 and TRBJ2-5; D remains unclear. V gave up 2 bases and J gave up 3 bases, with 8 bases separating them. The CDR3 totals 13 residues. CDR1 SGHRS and CDR2 YFSETQ come from the germline V gene.

This clonotype was found many times. This chain connects TRBV4-1 to TRBJ1-5, with a tentative D call TRBD1 (5 bases). This CDR3 is 15 amino acids long. The V gene lost 0 bases and the J gene lost 5 bases, with 11 bases spanning the gap. CDR1 and CDR2 (germline): MGHRA, YSYEKL. CDR3 in DNA: TGCGCCAGCAGCCAAGAAGCGACAGTGTATCAGCCCCAGCATTTT. This codes for CASSQEATVYQPQHF.